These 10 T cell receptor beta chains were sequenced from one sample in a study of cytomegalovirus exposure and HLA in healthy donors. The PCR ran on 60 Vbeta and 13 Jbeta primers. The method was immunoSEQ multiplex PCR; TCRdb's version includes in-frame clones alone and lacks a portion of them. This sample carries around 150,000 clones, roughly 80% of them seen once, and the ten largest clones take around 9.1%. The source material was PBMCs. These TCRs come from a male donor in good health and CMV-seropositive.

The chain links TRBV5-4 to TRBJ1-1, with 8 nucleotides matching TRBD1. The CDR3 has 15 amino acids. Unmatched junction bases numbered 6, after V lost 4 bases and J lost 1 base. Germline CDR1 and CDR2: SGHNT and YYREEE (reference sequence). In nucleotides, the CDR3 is TGTGCCAGCAGCAAGACAGGGGCGGGGAACACTGAAGCTTTCTTT. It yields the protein CASSKTGAGNTEAFF.

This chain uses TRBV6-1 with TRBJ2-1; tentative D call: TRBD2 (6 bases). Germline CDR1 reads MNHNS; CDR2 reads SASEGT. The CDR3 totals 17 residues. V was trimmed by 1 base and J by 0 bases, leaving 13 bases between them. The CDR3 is CASSEGRGGASYNEQFF. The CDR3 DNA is TGTGCCAGCAGTGAAGGTCGGGGCGGGGCCTCCTACAATGAGCAGTTCTTC.

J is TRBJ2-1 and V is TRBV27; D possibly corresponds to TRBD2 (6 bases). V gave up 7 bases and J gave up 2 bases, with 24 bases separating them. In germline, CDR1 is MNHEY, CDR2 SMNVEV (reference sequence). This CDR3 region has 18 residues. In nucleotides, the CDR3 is TGTGCCAGCAAAGATCTGGGCCGGGGCGGGGTTACCTACAATGAGCAGTTCTTC. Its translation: CASKDLGRGGVTYNEQFF.

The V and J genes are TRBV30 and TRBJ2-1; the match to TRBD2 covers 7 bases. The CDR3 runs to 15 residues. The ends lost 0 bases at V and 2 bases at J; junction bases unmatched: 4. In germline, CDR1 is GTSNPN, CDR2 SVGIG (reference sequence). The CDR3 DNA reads TGTGCCTGGAGTGTTTCGAGCGGGACCTACAATGAGCAGTTCTTC. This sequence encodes CAWSVSSGTYNEQFF.

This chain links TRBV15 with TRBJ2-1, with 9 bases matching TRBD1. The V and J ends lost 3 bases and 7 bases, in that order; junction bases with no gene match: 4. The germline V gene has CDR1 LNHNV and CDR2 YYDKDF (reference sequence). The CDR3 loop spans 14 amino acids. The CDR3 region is CATSRIDRGNEQFF. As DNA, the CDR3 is TGTGCCACCAGCAGGATAGACAGGGGGAATGAGCAGTTCTTC.

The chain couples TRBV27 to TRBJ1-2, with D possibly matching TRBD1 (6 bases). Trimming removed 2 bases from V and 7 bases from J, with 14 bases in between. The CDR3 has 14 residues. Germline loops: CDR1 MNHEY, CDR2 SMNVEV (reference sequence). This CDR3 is CASSLIGGARGYTF. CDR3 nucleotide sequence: TGTGCCAGCAGTTTAATTGGGGGGGCGCGTGGCTACACCTTC.

The chain's CDR3 is CAISGQGGLYEQYF. CDR3 nucleotides: TGTGCCATCAGTGGACAGGGTGGGCTCTACGAGCAGTACTTC. This sequence joins TRBV10-3 and TRBJ2-7; 7 bases line up with TRBD1. The germline V gene encodes CDR1 ENHRY and CDR2 SYGVKD. The CDR3 loop spans 14 amino acids. Losses at the gene ends were 4 bases for V and 3 bases for J; bases not matched to a gene: 6.

In nucleotides, the CDR3 is TGTGCCAGCAGCCGGAGGACAGGAGGTCTCGGAAACACCATATATTTT. Translated: CASSRRTGGLGNTIYF. The chain uses TRBV14 and TRBJ1-3, with 7 bases fitting TRBD1. The germline V gene has CDR1 SGHDN and CDR2 FVKESK. Trimming took 4 bases from V and 4 from J; bases not matched to a gene: 10. The CDR3 length is 16 residues.

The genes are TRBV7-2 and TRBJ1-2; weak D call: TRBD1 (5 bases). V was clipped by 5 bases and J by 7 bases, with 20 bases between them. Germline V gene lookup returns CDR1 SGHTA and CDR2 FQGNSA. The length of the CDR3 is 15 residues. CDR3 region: CASSLGGAPASGYTF. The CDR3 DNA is TGTGCCAGCAGCCTCGGCGGGGCACCAGCGTCTGGCTACACCTTC.

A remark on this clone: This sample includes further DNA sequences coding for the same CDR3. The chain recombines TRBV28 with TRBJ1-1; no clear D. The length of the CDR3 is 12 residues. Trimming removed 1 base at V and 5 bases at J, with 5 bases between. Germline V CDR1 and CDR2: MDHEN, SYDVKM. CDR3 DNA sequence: TGTGCCAGCAGTTTATTATCGACTGAAGCTTTCTTT. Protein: CASSLLSTEAFF.